This T cell receptor beta chain was retrieved from a study of blood T cells in healthy people across ages. CDR3 length: 16 amino acids. Germline V gene lookup returns CDR1 SGHTA and CDR2 FQGNSA. The V and J ends lost 1 base and 9 bases, in that order; junction bases with no gene match: 11. Through a sample-barcoded 5' primer and a J-beta primer mix, a second PCR was run for roughly 7 to 11 cycles. TCRdb itself ran the 5' RACE reads through MiXCR, one entry per CDR3 protein. Counted here are hundreds of thousands of distinct CDR3 sequences, about 42% occurring once; the ten biggest clones make up roughly 19%.

The sample consisted of blood. The chain employs TRBV7-2 and TRBJ2-5, with 10 bases fitting TRBD2. This TCR was sampled from a man aged 60-69 years in good health. Written as DNA, the CDR3 is TGTGCCAGCAGCTTAGAAATACTAGCGGGAAGCCCTCCCCAGTACTTC. It is translated as CASSLEILAGSPPQYF.